These T cell receptor beta chains were read from a single sample in a study of regulatory T cells in long-lasting Graves disease. TCRdb fed the multiplex PCR reads into MiXCR, producing one record per CDR3 protein. The table lists 300,000 to 400,000 distinct CDR3 sequences, about 18% of them singletons. Source: peripheral blood mononuclear cells (PBMCs), taken at new diagnosis, from a patient treated with antithyroid drugs. Receptors were obtained from a female donor with Graves disease. The CDR3 runs from the conserved cysteine through the conserved F or W. The order of the fields is D gene, clone size, V gene, J gene, CDR3 protein, CDR3 DNA. D genes are given only for firm matches. Rows give clone size only sometimes, using once, few, many, or a class for an expanded clone.

-	many	TRBV7-2	TRBJ1-6	CASSSREYNSPLHF	TGTGCCAGCAGCTCCAGGGAGTATAATTCACCCCTCCACTTT
-	many	TRBV7-8	TRBJ1-6	CASSLRREDGTSYNSPLHF	TGTGCCAGCAGCTTGCGACGGGAAGATGGGACCTCCTATAATTCACCCCTCCACTTT
-	few	TRBV20-1	TRBJ2-7	CSATGIRPYEQYF	TGCAGTGCTACCGGGATCCGCCCCTACGAGCAGTACTTC
TRBD1	many	TRBV12-3/TRBV12-4	TRBJ1-2	CASTSQGHYGYTF	TGTGCCAGCACCTCACAGGGGCATTATGGCTACACCTTC
-	many	TRBV20-1	TRBJ1-1	CSASDTGQPNTEAFF	TGCAGTGCTAGCGATACAGGGCAGCCGAACACTGAAGCTTTCTTT
-	many	TRBV28	TRBJ2-4	CASSSGHPDIQYF	TGTGCCAGCAGCTCGGGGCATCCGGACATTCAGTACTTC
-	many	TRBV11-2	TRBJ1-1	CASSAPWGGGTEAFF	TGTGCCAGCAGCGCACCCTGGGGAGGGGGCACTGAAGCTTTCTTT
-	-	TRBV7-6	TRBJ1-6	CASSTDQEGSPLHF	TGTGCCAGCAGCACGGACCAGGAAGGCTCACCCCTCCACTTT
-	-	TRBV7-8	TRBJ1-4	CASSLWAASSGKLFF	TGTGCCAGCAGCTTATGGGCCGCGAGTAGTGGGAAACTGTTTTTT
-	many	TRBV5-1	TRBJ2-3	CASSATGAPDTQYF	TGCGCCAGCAGCGCGACAGGTGCCCCAGATACGCAGTATTTT
-	many	TRBV11-2	TRBJ2-1	CASSLERGHNEQFF	TGTGCCAGCAGCTTAGAGCGCGGTCACAATGAGCAGTTCTTC
-	many	TRBV6-1	TRBJ1-2	CASTRRGDNYGYTF	TGTGCCAGCACTCGACGGGGCGATAACTATGGCTACACCTTC
-	-	TRBV12-3/TRBV12-4	TRBJ1-1	CASSLAEGGEAFF	TGTGCCAGCAGTTTAGCGGAGGGAGGAGAAGCTTTCTTT
TRBD2	-	TRBV7-9	TRBJ2-1	CASTVAGAYNEQFF	TGTGCCAGCACCGTAGCGGGAGCCTACAATGAGCAGTTCTTC
TRBD2	many	TRBV24-1	TRBJ2-3	CATSDPAGLAGTDTQYF	TGTGCCACCAGTGATCCCGCGGGACTAGCGGGGACAGATACGCAGTATTTT
TRBD2	many	TRBV7-9	TRBJ2-7	CASSLSQREMAAYEQYF	TGTGCCAGCAGCTTATCCCAGCGGGAGATGGCAGCCTACGAGCAGTACTTC
-	many	TRBV6-1	TRBJ2-3	CASSPTGTTTDTQYF	TGTGCCAGCAGTCCCACCGGGACCACGACAGATACGCAGTATTTT
-	many	TRBV12-3/TRBV12-4	TRBJ2-7	CASPDENPIYEQYF	TGTGCCTCCCCGGATGAAAATCCTATCTACGAGCAGTACTTC
-	many	TRBV3-1	TRBJ2-7	CASSQTAEQYF	TGTGCCAGCAGCCAGACGGCCGAGCAGTACTTC
-	many	TRBV2	TRBJ2-5	CASSLPARETQYF	TGTGCCAGCAGCTTACCGGCGCGGGAGACCCAGTACTTC
TRBD1	-	TRBV11-3	TRBJ2-1	CASSVPGQGKSSYNEQFF	TGTGCCAGCAGCGTACCGGGACAGGGTAAAAGCTCCTACAATGAGCAGTTCTTC
-	many	TRBV27	TRBJ1-1	CASSLALAHTEAFF	TGTGCCAGCAGCCTCGCCCTAGCCCACACTGAAGCTTTCTTT
-	many	TRBV2	TRBJ2-7	CASHNYEQYF	TGTGCCAGCCACAACTACGAGCAGTACTTC
-	-	TRBV9	TRBJ1-1	CASSSWVNTEAFF	TGTGCCAGCAGCTCTTGGGTGAACACTGAAGCTTTCTTT
-	many	TRBV9	TRBJ2-5	CASSVQEGETQYF	TGTGCCAGCAGCGTACAGGAGGGCGAGACCCAGTACTTC
-	few	TRBV28	TRBJ2-6	CASSTVTVHSGANVLTF	TGTGCCAGCAGCACCGTGACAGTTCACTCTGGGGCCAACGTCCTGACTTTC
TRBD2	few	TRBV5-6	TRBJ2-1	CASSLSDPGLADNEQFF	TGTGCCAGCAGCTTGTCGGACCCGGGACTAGCGGACAATGAGCAGTTCTTC
TRBD2	many	TRBV19	TRBJ2-1	CASRAGTSGTHNEQFF	TGTGCCAGTAGGGCCGGGACTAGCGGGACTCACAATGAGCAGTTCTTC
-	once	TRBV20-1	TRBJ1-6	CSARVVGLNSPLHF	TGCAGTGCTAGAGTGGTCGGTTTGAATTCACCCCTCCACTTT
TRBD2	many	TRBV27	TRBJ2-7	CASSRGDGRRDEQYF	TGTGCCAGCAGCCGGGGGGACGGTCGGAGGGACGAGCAGTACTTC
-	few	TRBV11-2	TRBJ1-2	CASSLARTNYGYTF	TGTGCCAGCAGCTTAGCGCGGACTAACTATGGCTACACCTTC
TRBD1	many	TRBV10-2	TRBJ2-4	CASSEGTGQRPAKNIQYF	TGCGCCAGCAGTGAGGGGACAGGCCAACGACCAGCCAAAAACATTCAGTACTTC
TRBD2	few	TRBV2	TRBJ2-1	CASSPTWGLAGHEQFF	TGTGCCAGCAGCCCGACCTGGGGACTAGCGGGACACGAGCAGTTCTTC
TRBD2	many	TRBV27	TRBJ2-3	CASTRLADSTDTQYF	TGTGCCAGCACGAGACTAGCGGACAGCACAGATACGCAGTATTTT
TRBD1	few	TRBV4-1	TRBJ1-5	CASSQGRARDRVSYQPQHF	TGCGCCAGCAGCCAAGGACGGGCCCGGGACAGGGTGTCCTATCAGCCCCAGCATTTT
-	many	TRBV10-3	TRBJ1-2	CAISESLYYGYTF	TGTGCCATCAGTGAGTCACTTTATTATGGCTACACCTTC
TRBD1	few	TRBV19	TRBJ1-1	CASMKGQGMFGNTEAFF	TGTGCCAGTATGAAGGGACAGGGGATGTTCGGGAACACTGAAGCTTTCTTT
-	few	TRBV5-1	TRBJ2-7	CASSWGYYEQYF	TGCGCCAGCAGCTGGGGGTACTACGAGCAGTACTTC
-	many	TRBV20-1	TRBJ2-1	CSARDFSSYNEQFF	TGCAGTGCTAGGGACTTCTCTTCCTACAATGAGCAGTTCTTC
-	-	TRBV5-5	TRBJ2-7	CASSPGARRSAEQYF	TGTGCCAGCAGCCCGGGGGCCCGACGTAGTGCCGAGCAGTACTTC
TRBD1	-	TRBV12-5	TRBJ1-1	CASGPTTGPLGAFF	TGTGCTAGTGGTCCAACGACAGGGCCATTAGGAGCTTTCTTT
-	many	TRBV9	TRBJ2-6	CASRGGGGANVLTF	TGTGCCAGCAGGGGGGGAGGTGGGGCCAACGTCCTGACTTTC
-	few	TRBV11-3	TRBJ1-1	CATQLRRGDAFF	TGTGCCACCCAGCTTAGGCGCGGGGACGCTTTCTTT
TRBD2	many	TRBV18	TRBJ2-1	CASSPREGEQFF	TGTGCCAGCTCACCGAGGGAGGGTGAGCAGTTCTTC
TRBD2	many	TRBV7-8	TRBJ2-2	CASSSERTSGHLVGELFF	TGTGCCAGCAGCTCCGAACGGACTAGCGGCCACCTTGTGGGGGAGCTGTTTTTT
TRBD1	few	TRBV6-1	TRBJ2-7	CASSTLLTGRYEQYF	TGTGCCAGCAGTACCCTACTGACAGGGCGGTACGAGCAGTACTTC
-	few	TRBV27	TRBJ2-3	CASSLLGLPKSTDTQYF	TGTGCCAGCAGTTTATTGGGACTCCCGAAGAGCACAGATACGCAGTATTTT
TRBD2	many	TRBV5-1	TRBJ2-3	CASRPTPTSGSRTDTQYF	TGCGCCAGCAGGCCTACTCCGACTAGCGGGAGTCGGACAGATACGCAGTATTTT
-	few	TRBV5-1	TRBJ2-1	CASSGGRDEQFF	TGCGCCAGCAGCGGGGGACGAGATGAGCAGTTCTTC
-	many	TRBV20-1	TRBJ2-3	CSAREGAQDTQYF	TGCAGTGCTAGAGAGGGGGCCCAAGATACGCAGTATTTT
TRBD2	many	TRBV12-3/TRBV12-4	TRBJ2-1	CASRFSSGILHNEQFF	TGTGCCAGCAGATTTTCTAGCGGGATTCTCCACAATGAGCAGTTCTTC